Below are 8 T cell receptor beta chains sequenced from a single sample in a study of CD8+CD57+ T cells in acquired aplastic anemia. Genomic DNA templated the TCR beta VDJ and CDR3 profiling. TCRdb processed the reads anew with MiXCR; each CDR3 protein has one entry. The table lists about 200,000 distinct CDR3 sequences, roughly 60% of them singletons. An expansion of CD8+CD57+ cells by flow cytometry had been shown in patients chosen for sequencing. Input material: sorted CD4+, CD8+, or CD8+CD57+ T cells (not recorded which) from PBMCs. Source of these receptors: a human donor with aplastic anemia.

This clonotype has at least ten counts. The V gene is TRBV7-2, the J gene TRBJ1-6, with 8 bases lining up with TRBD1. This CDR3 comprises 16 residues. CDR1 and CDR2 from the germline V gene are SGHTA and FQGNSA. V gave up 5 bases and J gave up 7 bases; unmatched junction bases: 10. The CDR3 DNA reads TGTGCCAGCAGCACATCCCGACAGGGGCGGAATTCACCCCTCCACTTT. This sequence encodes CASSTSRQGRNSPLHF.

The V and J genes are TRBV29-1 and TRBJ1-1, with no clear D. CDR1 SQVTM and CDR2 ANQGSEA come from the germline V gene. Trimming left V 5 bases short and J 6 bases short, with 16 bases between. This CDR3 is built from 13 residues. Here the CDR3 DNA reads TGCAGCGTTCCCCACATTGGGATCTCTGAAGCTTTCTTT. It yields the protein CSVPHIGISEAFF.

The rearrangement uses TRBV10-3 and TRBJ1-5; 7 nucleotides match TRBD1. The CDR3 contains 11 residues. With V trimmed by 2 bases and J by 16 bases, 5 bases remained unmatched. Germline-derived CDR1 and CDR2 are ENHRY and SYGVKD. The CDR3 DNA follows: TGTGCCATCAGTGAGGGGACAGAGAATCATTTT. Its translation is CAISEGTENHF.

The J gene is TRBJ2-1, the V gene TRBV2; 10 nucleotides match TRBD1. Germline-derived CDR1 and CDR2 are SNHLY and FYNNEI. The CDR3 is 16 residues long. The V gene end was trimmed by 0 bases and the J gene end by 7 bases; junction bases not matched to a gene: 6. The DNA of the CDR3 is TGTGCCAGCAGTGAAGCGACGGGACAGGGGTTGAATGAGCAGTTCTTC. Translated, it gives CASSEATGQGLNEQFF.

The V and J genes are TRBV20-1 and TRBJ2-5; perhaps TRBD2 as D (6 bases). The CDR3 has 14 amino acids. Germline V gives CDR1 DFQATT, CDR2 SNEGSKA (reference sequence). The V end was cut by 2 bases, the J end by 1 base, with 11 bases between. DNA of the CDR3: TGCAGTGCTAGATTTGCGGGGTCCCAAGAGACCCAGTACTTC. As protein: CSARFAGSQETQYF.

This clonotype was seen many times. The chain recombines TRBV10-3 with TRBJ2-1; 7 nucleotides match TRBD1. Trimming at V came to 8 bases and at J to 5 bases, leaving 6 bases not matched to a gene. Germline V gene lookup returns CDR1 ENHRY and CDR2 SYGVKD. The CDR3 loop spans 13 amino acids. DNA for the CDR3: TGTGCCATCCGGACAGGAGAGCACAATGAGCAGTTCTTC. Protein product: CAIRTGEHNEQFF.

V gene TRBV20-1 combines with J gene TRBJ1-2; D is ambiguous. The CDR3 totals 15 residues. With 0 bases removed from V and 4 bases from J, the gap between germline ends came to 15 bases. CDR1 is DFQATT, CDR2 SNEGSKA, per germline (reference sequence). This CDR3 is CSARDESRWVYGYTF. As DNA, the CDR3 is TGCAGTGCTAGAGACGAATCACGGTGGGTCTATGGCTACACCTTC.

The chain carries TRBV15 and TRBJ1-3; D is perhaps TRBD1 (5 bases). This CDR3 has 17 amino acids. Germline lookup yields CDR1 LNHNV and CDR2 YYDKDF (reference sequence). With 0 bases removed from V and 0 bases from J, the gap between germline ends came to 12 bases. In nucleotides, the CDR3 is TGTGCCACCAGCAGAGATCTGACAGTACCCTCTGGAAACACCATATATTTT. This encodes CATSRDLTVPSGNTIYF.